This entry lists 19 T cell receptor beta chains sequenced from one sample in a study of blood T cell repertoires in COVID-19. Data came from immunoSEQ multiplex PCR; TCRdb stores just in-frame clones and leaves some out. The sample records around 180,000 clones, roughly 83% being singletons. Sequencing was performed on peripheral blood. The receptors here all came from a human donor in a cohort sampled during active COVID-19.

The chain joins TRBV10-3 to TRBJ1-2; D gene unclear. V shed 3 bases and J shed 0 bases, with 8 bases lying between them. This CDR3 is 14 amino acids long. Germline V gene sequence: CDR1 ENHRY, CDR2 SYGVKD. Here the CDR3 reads CAISEGRTNYGYTF. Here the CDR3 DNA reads TGTGCCATCAGTGAAGGGAGGACTAACTATGGCTACACCTTC.

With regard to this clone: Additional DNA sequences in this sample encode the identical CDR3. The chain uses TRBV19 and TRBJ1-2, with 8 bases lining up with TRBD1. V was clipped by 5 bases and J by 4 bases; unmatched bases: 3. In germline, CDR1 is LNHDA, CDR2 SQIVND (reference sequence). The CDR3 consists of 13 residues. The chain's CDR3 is CASSQGAGYGYTF. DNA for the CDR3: TGTGCCAGTAGTCAGGGGGCGGGCTATGGCTACACCTTC. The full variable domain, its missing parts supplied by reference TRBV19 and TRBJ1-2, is DGGITQSPKYLFRKEGQNVTLSCEQNLNHDAMYWYRQDPGQGLRLIYYSQIVNDFQKGDIAEGYSVSREKKESFPLTVTSAQKNPTAFYLCASSQGAGYGYTFGSGTRLTVV.

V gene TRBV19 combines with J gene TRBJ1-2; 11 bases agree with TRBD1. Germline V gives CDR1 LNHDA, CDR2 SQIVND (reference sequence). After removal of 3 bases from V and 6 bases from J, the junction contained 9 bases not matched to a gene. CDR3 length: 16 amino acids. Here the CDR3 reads CASSIPGTGGSDGYTF. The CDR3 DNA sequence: TGTGCCAGTAGTATCCCCGGGACAGGGGGTAGTGATGGCTACACCTTC.

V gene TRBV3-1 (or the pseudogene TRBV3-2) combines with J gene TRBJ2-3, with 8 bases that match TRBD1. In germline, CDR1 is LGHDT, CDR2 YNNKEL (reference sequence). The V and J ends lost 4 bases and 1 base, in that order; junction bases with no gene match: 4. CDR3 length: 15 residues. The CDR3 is CASSPGTGRTDTQYF. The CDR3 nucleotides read TGTGCCAGCAGCCCGGGGACAGGCCGCACAGATACGCAGTATTTT.

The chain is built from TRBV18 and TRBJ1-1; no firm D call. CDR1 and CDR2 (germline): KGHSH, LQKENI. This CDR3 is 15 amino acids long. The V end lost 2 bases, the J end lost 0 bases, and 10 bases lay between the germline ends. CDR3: CASSPYQVLNTEAFF. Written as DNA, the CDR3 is TGTGCCAGCTCACCATACCAGGTTTTGAACACTGAAGCTTTCTTT. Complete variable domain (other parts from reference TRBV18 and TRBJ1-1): NAGVMQNPRHLVRRRGQEARLRCSPMKGHSHVYWYRQLPEEGLKFMVYLQKENIIDESGMPKERFSAEFPKEGPSILRIQQVVRGDSAAYFCASSPYQVLNTEAFFGQGTRLTVV.

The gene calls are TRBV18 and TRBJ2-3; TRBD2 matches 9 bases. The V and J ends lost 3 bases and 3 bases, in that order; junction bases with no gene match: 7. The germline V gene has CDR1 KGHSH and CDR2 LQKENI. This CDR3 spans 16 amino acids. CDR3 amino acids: CASSPYSGGQTDTQYF. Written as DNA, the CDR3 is TGTGCCAGCTCACCCTATAGCGGGGGCCAAACAGATACGCAGTATTTT. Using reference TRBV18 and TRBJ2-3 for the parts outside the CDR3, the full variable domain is NAGVMQNPRHLVRRRGQEARLRCSPMKGHSHVYWYRQLPEEGLKFMVYLQKENIIDESGMPKERFSAEFPKEGPSILRIQQVVRGDSAAYFCASSPYSGGQTDTQYFGPGTRLTVL.

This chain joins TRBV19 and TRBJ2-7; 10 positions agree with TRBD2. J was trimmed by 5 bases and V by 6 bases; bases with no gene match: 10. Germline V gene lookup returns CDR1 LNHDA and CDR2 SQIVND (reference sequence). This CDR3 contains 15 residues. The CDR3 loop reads CASRPTPSGSHEQYF. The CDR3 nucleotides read TGTGCCAGTAGACCAACTCCTAGCGGGAGCCACGAGCAGTACTTC.

The CDR3 is CASSLAQGGTGELFF. Written as DNA, the CDR3 is TGCGCCAGCAGCTTGGCCCAGGGGGGTACCGGGGAGCTGTTTTTT. The genes are TRBV5-1 and TRBJ2-2; a possible D gene is TRBD1 (7 bases). Deletions cut 0 bases from V and 5 bases from J, with 11 bases between. The germline CDR1 and CDR2 sequences are SGHRS and YFSETQ. The CDR3 is 15 residues long.

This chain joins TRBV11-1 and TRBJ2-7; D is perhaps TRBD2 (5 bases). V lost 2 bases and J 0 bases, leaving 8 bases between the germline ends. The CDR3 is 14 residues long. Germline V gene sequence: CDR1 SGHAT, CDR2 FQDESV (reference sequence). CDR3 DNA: TGTGCCAGCAGCTTATTCACTAGCTCCTACGAGCAGTACTTC. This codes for CASSLFTSSYEQYF.

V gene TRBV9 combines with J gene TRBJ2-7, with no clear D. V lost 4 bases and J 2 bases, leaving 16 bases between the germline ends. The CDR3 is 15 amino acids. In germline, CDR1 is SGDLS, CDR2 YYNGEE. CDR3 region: CASSPIPQVAYEQYF. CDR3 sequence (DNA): TGTGCCAGCAGCCCTATACCCCAGGTCGCCTACGAGCAGTACTTC.

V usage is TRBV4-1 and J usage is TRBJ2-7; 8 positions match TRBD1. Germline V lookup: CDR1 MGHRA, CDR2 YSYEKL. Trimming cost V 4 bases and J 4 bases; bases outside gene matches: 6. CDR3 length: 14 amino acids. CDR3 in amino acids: CASSPLQGGYEQYF. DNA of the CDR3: TGCGCCAGCAGCCCGTTACAGGGGGGATACGAGCAGTACTTC.

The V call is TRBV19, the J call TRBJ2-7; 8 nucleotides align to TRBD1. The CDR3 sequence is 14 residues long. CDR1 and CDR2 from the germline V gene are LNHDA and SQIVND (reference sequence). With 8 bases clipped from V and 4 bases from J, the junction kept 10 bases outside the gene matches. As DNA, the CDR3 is TGTGCCAGTGGAGCATGGGACAGGCCTTACGAGCAGTACTTC. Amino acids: CASGAWDRPYEQYF.

Written as DNA, the CDR3 is TGTGCCAGCAGCCCTACAGGGGCAGAAGCTTTCTTT. It specifies CASSPTGAEAFF. This sequence joins TRBV7-9 and TRBJ1-1, with 7 bases matching TRBD1. Unmatched junction bases numbered 5, after V lost 5 bases and J lost 8 bases. This CDR3 is 12 amino acids long. CDR1 is SEHNR, CDR2 FQNEAQ, per germline (reference sequence).

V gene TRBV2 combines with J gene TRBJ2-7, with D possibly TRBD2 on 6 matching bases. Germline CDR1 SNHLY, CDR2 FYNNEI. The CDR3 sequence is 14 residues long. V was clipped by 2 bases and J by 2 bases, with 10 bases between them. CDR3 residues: CASSETSFAYEQYF. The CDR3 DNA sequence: TGTGCCAGCAGTGAAACTAGCTTCGCCTACGAGCAGTACTTC.

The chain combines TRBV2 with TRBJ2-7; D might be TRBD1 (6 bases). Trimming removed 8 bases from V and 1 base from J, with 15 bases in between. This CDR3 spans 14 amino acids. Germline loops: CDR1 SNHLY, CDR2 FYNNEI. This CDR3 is CASGSLTGSYEQYF. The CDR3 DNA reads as TGTGCCAGCGGGTCCCTAACAGGGTCCTACGAGCAGTACTTC. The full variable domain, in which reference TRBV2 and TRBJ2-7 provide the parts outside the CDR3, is EPEVTQTPSHQVTQMGQEVILRCVPISNHLYFYWYRQILGQKVEFLVSFYNNEISEKSEIFDDQFSVERPDGSNFTLKIRSTKLEDSAMYFCASGSLTGSYEQYFGPGTRLTVT.

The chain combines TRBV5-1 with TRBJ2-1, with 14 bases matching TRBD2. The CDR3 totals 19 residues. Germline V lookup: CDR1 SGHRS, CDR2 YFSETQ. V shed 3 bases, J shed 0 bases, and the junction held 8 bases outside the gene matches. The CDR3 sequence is CASSSSGTSGGSSYNEQFF. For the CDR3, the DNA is TGCGCCAGCAGCTCCTCCGGGACTAGCGGGGGAAGCTCCTACAATGAGCAGTTCTTC.

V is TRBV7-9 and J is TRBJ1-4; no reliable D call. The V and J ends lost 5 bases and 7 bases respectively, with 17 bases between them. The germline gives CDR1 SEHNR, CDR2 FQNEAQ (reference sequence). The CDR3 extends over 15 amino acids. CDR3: CASSEFEGIVEKLFF. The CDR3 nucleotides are TGTGCCAGCAGCGAGTTCGAGGGAATAGTTGAAAAACTGTTTTTT. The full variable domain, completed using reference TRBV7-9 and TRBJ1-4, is DTGVSQNPRHKITKRGQNVTFRCDPISEHNRLYWYRQTLGQGPEFLTYFQNEAQLEKSRLLSDRFSAERPKGSFSTLEIQRTEQGDSAMYLCASSEFEGIVEKLFFGSGTQLSVL.

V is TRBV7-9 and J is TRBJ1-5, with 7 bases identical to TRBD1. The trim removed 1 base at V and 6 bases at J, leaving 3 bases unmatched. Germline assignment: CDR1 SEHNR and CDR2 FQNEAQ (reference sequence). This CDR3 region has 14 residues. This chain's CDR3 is CASSLGGGGQPQHF. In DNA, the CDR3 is TGTGCCAGCAGCTTAGGAGGGGGCGGTCAGCCCCAGCATTTT.

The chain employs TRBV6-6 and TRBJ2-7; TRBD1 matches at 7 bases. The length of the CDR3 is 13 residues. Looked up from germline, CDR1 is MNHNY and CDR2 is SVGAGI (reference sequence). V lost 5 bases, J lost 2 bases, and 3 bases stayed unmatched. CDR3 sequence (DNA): TGTGCCAGCAGTCCGGGACAGCCCTACGAGCAGTACTTC. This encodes CASSPGQPYEQYF.